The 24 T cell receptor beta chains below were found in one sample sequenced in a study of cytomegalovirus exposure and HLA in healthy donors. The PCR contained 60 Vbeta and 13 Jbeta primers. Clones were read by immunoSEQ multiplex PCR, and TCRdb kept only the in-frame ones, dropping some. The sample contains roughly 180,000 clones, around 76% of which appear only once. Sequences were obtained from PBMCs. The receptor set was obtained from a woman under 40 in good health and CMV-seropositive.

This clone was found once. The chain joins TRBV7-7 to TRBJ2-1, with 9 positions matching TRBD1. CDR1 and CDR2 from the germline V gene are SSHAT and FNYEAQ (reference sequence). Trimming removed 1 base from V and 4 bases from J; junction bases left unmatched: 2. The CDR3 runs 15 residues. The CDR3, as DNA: TGTGCCAGCAGCTTAGGGACAGGGGTTTACAATGAGCAGTTCTTC. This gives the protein CASSLGTGVYNEQFF.

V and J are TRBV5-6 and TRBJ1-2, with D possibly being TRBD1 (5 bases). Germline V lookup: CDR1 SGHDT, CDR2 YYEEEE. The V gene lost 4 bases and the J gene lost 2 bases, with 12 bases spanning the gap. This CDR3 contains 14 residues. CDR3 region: CASSPLGGNYGYTF. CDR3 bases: TGTGCCAGCAGCCCCCTGGGGGGGAACTATGGCTACACCTTC.

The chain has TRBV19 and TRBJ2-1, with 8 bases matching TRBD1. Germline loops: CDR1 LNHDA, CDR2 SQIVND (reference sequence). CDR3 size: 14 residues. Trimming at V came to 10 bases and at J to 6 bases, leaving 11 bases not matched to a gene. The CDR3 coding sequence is TGTGCCACTAAGGACAGGGCGTCCGGCAATGAGCAGTTCTTC. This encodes CATKDRASGNEQFF.

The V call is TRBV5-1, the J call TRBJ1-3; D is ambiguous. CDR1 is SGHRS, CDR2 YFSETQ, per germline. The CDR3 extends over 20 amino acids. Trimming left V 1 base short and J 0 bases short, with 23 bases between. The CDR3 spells CASSLLELLGQAGSGNTIYF. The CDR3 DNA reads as TGCGCCAGCAGCTTGCTCGAGTTGCTAGGGCAGGCGGGCTCTGGAAACACCATATATTTT.

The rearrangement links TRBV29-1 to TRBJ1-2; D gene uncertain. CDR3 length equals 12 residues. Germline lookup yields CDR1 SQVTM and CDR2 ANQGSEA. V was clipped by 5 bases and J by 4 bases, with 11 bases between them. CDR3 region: CSVRWAGYGYTF. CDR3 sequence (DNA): TGCAGCGTTCGATGGGCCGGCTATGGCTACACCTTC.

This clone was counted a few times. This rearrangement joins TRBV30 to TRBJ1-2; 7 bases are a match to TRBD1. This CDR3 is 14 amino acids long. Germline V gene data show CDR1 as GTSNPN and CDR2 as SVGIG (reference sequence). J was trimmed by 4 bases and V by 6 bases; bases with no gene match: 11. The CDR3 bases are TGTGCCTGCACCGCGAGGGGACAGCTCTATGGCTACACCTTC. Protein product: CACTARGQLYGYTF.

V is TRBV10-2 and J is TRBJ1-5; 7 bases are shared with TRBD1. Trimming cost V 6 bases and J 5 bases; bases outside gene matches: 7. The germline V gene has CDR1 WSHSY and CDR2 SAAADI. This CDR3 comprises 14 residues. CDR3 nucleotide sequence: TGCGCCAGCAGGTTGGGGACAGACCATCAGCCCCAGCATTTT. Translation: CASRLGTDHQPQHF.

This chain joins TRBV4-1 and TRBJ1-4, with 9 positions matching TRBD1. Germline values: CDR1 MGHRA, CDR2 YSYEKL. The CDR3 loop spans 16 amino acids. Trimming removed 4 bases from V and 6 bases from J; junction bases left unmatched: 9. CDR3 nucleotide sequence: TGCGCCAGCAGCCTACCTCCGGGACAGGGACATGAAAAACTGTTTTTT. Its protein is CASSLPPGQGHEKLFF.

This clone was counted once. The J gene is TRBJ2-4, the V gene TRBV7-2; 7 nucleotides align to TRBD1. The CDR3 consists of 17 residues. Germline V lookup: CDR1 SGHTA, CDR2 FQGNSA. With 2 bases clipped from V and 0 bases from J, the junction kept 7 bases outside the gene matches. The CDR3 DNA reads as TGTGCCAGCAGCTTAACCCGGGACAGAAGAGCCAAAAACATTCAGTACTTC. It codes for CASSLTRDRRAKNIQYF.

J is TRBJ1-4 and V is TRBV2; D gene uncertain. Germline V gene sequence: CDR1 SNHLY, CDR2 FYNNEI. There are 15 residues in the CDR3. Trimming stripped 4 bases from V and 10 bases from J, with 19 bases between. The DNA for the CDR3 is TGTGCCAGCAGTGCAGAAACCGGGTCCGCCGGAAAACTGTTTTTT. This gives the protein CASSAETGSAGKLFF. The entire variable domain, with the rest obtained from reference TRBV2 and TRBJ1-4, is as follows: EPEVTQTPSHQVTQMGQEVILRCVPISNHLYFYWYRQILGQKVEFLVSFYNNEISEKSEIFDDQFSVERPDGSNFTLKIRSTKLEDSAMYFCASSAETGSAGKLFFGSGTQLSVL.

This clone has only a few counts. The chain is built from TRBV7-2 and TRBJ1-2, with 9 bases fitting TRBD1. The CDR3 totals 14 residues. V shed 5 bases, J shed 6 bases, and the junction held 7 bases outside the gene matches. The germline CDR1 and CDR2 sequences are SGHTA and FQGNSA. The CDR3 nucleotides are TGTGCCAGCAGCCGTGGACAGGGGAGGCATGGCTACACCTTC. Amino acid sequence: CASSRGQGRHGYTF. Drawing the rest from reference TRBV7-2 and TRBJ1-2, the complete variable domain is GAGVSQSPSNKVTEKGKDVELRCDPISGHTALYWYRQSLGQGLEFLIYFQGNSAPDKSGLPSDRFSAERTGGSVSTLTIQRTQQEDSAVYLCASSRGQGRHGYTFGSGTRLTVV.

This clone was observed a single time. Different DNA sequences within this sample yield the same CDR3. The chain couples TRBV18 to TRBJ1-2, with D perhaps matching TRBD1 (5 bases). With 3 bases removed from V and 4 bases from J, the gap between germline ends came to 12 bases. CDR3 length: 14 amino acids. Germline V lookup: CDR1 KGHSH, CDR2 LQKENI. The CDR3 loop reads CASSPAGQGYGYTF. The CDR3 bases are TGTGCCAGCTCACCCGCCGGGCAGGGCTATGGCTACACCTTC. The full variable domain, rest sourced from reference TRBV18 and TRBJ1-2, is NAGVMQNPRHLVRRRGQEARLRCSPMKGHSHVYWYRQLPEEGLKFMVYLQKENIIDESGMPKERFSAEFPKEGPSILRIQQVVRGDSAAYFCASSPAGQGYGYTFGSGTRLTVV.

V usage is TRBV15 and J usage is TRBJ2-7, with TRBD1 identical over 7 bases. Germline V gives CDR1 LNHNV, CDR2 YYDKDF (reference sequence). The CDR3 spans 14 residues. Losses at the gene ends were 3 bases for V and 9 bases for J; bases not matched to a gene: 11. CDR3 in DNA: TGTGCCACCAGCAGGGGACAGCCTGCCGGCGGGCAGTACTTC. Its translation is CATSRGQPAGGQYF.

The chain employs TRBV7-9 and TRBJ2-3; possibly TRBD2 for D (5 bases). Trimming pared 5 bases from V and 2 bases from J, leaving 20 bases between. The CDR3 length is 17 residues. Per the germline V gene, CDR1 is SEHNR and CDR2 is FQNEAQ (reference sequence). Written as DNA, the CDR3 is TGTGCCAGCAGCCCCCAGACTACCCGGCCCTTCACAGATACGCAGTATTTT. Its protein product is CASSPQTTRPFTDTQYF.

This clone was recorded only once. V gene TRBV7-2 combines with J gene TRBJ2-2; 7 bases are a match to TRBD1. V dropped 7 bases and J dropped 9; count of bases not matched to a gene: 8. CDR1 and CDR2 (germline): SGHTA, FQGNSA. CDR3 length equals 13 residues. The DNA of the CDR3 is TGTGCCAGCAACCGGGACAGCTACAGGGAGCTGTTTTTT. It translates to CASNRDSYRELFF.

The CDR3 DNA reads TGTGCCAGCTCAACTAGTAGTTACAATGAGCAGTTCTTC. It specifies CASSTSSYNEQFF. The chain recombines TRBV6-5 with TRBJ2-1; possible D gene TRBD2, 5 bases. Germline lookup yields CDR1 MNHEY and CDR2 SVGAGI. CDR3 length equals 13 residues. V was shortened by 8 bases and J by 4 bases, with 12 bases between the two germline ends.

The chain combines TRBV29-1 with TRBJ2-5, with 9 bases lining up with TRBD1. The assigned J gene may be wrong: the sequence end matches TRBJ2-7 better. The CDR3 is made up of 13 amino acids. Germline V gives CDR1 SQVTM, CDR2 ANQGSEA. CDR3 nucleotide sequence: TGCAGCGCGGGACAGGGACGATCCTACGAGCAGTACTTC. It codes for CSAGQGRSYEQYF.

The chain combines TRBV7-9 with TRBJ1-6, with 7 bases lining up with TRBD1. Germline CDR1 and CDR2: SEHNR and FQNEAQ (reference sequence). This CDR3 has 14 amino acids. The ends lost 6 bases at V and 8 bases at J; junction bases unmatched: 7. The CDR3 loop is CASRGRQGDSPLHF. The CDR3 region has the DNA TGTGCCAGCAGGGGCCGACAGGGAGATTCACCCCTCCACTTT.

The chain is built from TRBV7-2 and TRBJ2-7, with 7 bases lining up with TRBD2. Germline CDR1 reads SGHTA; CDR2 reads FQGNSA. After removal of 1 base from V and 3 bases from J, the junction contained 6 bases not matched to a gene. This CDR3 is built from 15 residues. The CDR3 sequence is CASSLGGGGFYEQYF. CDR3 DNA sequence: TGTGCCAGCAGCTTAGGAGGCGGGGGATTCTACGAGCAGTACTTC.

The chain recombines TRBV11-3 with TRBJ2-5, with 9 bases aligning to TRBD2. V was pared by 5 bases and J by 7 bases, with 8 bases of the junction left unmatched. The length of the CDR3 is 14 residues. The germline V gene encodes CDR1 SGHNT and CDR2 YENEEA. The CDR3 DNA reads TGTGCCAGCAGCCAAGGGACTAGCCAGGGGACCCAGTACTTC. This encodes CASSQGTSQGTQYF.

The DNA for the CDR3 is TGTGCCAGCACGGACAGGGTCACCTACGAGCAGTACTTC. It specifies CASTDRVTYEQYF. V usage is TRBV25-1 and J usage is TRBJ2-7, with 8 nucleotides matching TRBD1. The V gene end was trimmed by 7 bases and the J gene end by 2 bases; junction bases not matched to a gene: 4. Germline V CDR1 and CDR2: MGHDK, SYGVNS. The CDR3 is 13 amino acids.

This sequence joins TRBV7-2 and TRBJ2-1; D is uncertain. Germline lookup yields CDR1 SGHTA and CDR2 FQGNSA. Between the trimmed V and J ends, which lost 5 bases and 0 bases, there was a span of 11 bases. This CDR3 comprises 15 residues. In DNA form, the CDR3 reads TGTGCCAGCAGCCGTGACCGCGGCTCCTACAATGAGCAGTTCTTC. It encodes CASSRDRGSYNEQFF.

The CDR3 loop is CAISGDRPKTQYF. In DNA, the CDR3 is TGTGCCATCAGTGGGGACAGGCCGAAGACCCAGTACTTC. The chain employs TRBV10-3 and TRBJ2-5; 8 bases fit TRBD1. Germline CDR1 reads ENHRY; CDR2 reads SYGVKD. This CDR3 has 13 residues. V was clipped by 4 bases and J by 6 bases; unmatched bases: 4.

CDR3 sequence: CASSQDRGPSSYNEQFF. The CDR3 coding sequence is TGCGCCAGCAGCCAAGATAGGGGGCCAAGCTCCTACAATGAGCAGTTCTTC. V gene TRBV4-3 combines with J gene TRBJ2-1, with 7 nucleotides matching TRBD1. This CDR3 spans 17 amino acids. The germline gives CDR1 LGHNA, CDR2 YSLEER. Trimming removed 0 bases from V and 0 bases from J; junction bases left unmatched: 5.